One sample yielded the 8 T cell receptor beta chains listed below, sequenced in a study of blood T cell repertoires in COVID-19. Repertoires were generated with immunoSEQ multiplex PCR, while TCRdb's copy carries only in-frame clones and drops some. The repertoire holds 200,000 to 250,000 clones, with over 80% as singletons. Sequencing input: peripheral blood. These receptors came from a man younger than 40 who had recovered from COVID-19.

The table lists this clone with a few counts. CDR3 sequence: CATSDDRDTGELFF. CDR3 DNA: TGTGCCACCAGTGATGACAGAGACACCGGGGAGCTGTTTTTT. The chain has TRBV24-1 and TRBJ2-2; perhaps TRBD1 as D (5 bases). The CDR3 is 14 residues long. Germline CDR1 is KGHDR and CDR2 is SFDVKD. Between the trimmed V and J ends, which lost 3 bases and 3 bases, there was a span of 7 bases.

This clone has just one count. V is TRBV9 and J is TRBJ1-2; tentative D call: TRBD1 (6 bases). Between the trimmed V and J ends, which lost 4 bases and 4 bases, there was a span of 23 bases. The CDR3 runs 17 residues. Germline V gene lookup returns CDR1 SGDLS and CDR2 YYNGEE. CDR3 nucleotide sequence: TGTGCCAGCAGCCCAAAGGGGACACCCCTCGGTGGCTATGGCTACACCTTC. Protein sequence: CASSPKGTPLGGYGYTF.

In this sample, this clone turned up once. The chain combines TRBV19 with TRBJ2-7; 8 bases fit TRBD1. The CDR3 has 15 amino acids. Germline lookup yields CDR1 LNHDA and CDR2 SQIVND (reference sequence). The ends lost 5 bases at V and 5 bases at J; junction bases unmatched: 11. Here the CDR3 reads CASSPRTGLLNEQYF. CDR3 nucleotides: TGTGCCAGTAGTCCTAGGACAGGGTTACTCAACGAGCAGTACTTC.

This clone was counted a few times. The rearrangement uses TRBV2 and TRBJ2-2; possible D gene TRBD1, 6 bases. V was clipped by 6 bases and J by 2 bases, with 10 bases between them. CDR1 and CDR2 (germline): SNHLY, FYNNEI. This CDR3 comprises 14 residues. Here the CDR3 DNA reads TGTGCCAGCAGCCCGGACAGAAACACCGGGGAGCTGTTTTTT. This codes for CASSPDRNTGELFF.

The chain combines TRBV3-1 (or the pseudogene TRBV3-2) with TRBJ2-5; unclear D gene. CDR3 length: 14 residues. In germline, CDR1 is LGHDT, CDR2 YNNKEL (reference sequence). The V end was cut by 4 bases, the J end by 5 bases, with 14 bases between. CDR3 bases: TGTGCCAGCAGCCCCTCGTCGGTCGGGGAGACCCAGTACTTC. Encoded protein: CASSPSSVGETQYF.

This chain links TRBV5-6 with TRBJ1-2, with TRBD1 as a possible D gene (6 bases). This CDR3 is built from 17 residues. V lost 3 bases, J lost 0 bases, and 18 bases lay in between. CDR1 is SGHDT, CDR2 YYEEEE, per germline. The CDR3 DNA reads as TGTGCCAGCAGCTCCCGTTATGACAGGCGATCTAACTATGGCTACACCTTC. It is translated as CASSSRYDRRSNYGYTF.

The J gene is TRBJ1-1, the V gene TRBV13, with 7 bases fitting TRBD1. The J segment lost 4 bases and the V segment lost 5 bases, leaving 7 bases of the junction unmatched. This CDR3 spans 14 amino acids. CDR1 PRHDT and CDR2 FYEKMQ come from the germline V gene (reference sequence). The CDR3 here is CASSGGQRGTEAFF. CDR3 in DNA: TGTGCCAGCAGCGGGGGACAGAGAGGCACTGAAGCTTTCTTT.

This clone was detected only a few times. The rearrangement joins TRBV11-2 to TRBJ1-1, with D possibly TRBD1 on 5 matching bases. Per the germline V gene, CDR1 is SGHAT and CDR2 is FQNNGV. CDR3 length: 13 amino acids. Trimming took 5 bases from V and 4 from J, leaving 11 bases between them. The CDR3 sequence is CASSRQFSTEAFF. As DNA, the CDR3 is TGTGCCAGCAGCAGACAGTTTAGCACTGAAGCTTTCTTT.